This T cell receptor (beta chain) came from a study of T cells after yellow fever vaccination. Regarding the study as a whole: A weaker but faster secondary response was observed, peaking on day 5 versus 15. Re-detected after boosting: most primary clones, 96% of CD4 and less than 90% of CD8.

V lost 9 bases to trimming and J lost 3 bases; unmatched junction nucleotides: 10. The CDR3 totals 16 residues. Germline CDR1 KGHDR, CDR2 SFDVKD. On this clonotype itself: The antigen is undetermined.

The study made its TCR cDNA through 5'RACE template switching. That step introduced a universal primer site along with UMIs. MiXCR, applied by TCRdb to the 5' RACE reads, yields one record per CDR3 protein. The sample lists approximately 250,000 distinct CDR3 sequences, around 5.2% occurring once. The sequencing used CD4+ T cells sorted from PBMCs, collected on the day of the yellow fever booster vaccination. This clonotype was obtained from a man aged 18 to 29 who received the YFV17D yellow fever vaccine. The chain combines TRBV24-1 with TRBJ2-3; 11 bases line up with TRBD2. CDR3 bases: TGTGCCACCGGCATCACGGGACTAGCGGAAACAGATACGCAGTATTTT. Encoded protein: CATGITGLAETDTQYF.